Presented here are 27 T cell receptor beta chains from one specimen sequenced in a study of OX40 agonist ivuxolimab in advanced cancers. The data were produced by immunoSEQ multiplex PCR, yet TCRdb's version contains in-frame clones alone and is incomplete. Of about 71,000 clones in the sample, 81% are singletons; the top ten hold 5%. This specimen was CD4+ or CD8+ T cells sorted from blood, taken in a trial of the OX40 agonist ivuxolimab. These receptors all come from an adult with an advanced solid tumor such as melanoma, head and neck, liver or kidney cancer.

The V gene is TRBV2, the J gene TRBJ2-5; the match to TRBD1 covers 7 bases. The V gene end was trimmed by 4 bases and the J gene end by 5 bases; junction bases not matched to a gene: 4. CDR1 is SNHLY, CDR2 FYNNEI, per germline. The CDR3 extends over 13 amino acids. CDR3 nucleotides: TGTGCCAGCAGTGTTTTAGGGGGCGAGACCCAGTACTTC. Its protein is CASSVLGGETQYF.

CDR3 sequence reads: CAWKGISETQYF. CDR3 in DNA: TGTGCCTGGAAAGGAATAAGCGAGACCCAGTACTTC. The chain employs TRBV30 and TRBJ2-5, with no clear D. The germline V gene encodes CDR1 GTSNPN and CDR2 SVGIG (reference sequence). Trimming removed 4 bases from V and 5 bases from J, with 11 bases in between. The CDR3 totals 12 residues.

The chain combines TRBV19 with TRBJ2-5; possibly TRBD1 for D (6 bases). CDR1 LNHDA and CDR2 SQIVND come from the germline V gene (reference sequence). V lost 3 bases, J lost 5 bases, and 16 bases lay in between. This CDR3 region has 15 residues. The CDR3 DNA reads TGTGCCAGTAGTATGGGGACACAACTCGGGGAGACCCAGTACTTC. Protein: CASSMGTQLGETQYF. Combining the CDR3 with reference TRBV19 and TRBJ2-5 gives the whole variable domain DGGITQSPKYLFRKEGQNVTLSCEQNLNHDAMYWYRQDPGQGLRLIYYSQIVNDFQKGDIAEGYSVSREKKESFPLTVTSAQKNPTAFYLCASSMGTQLGETQYFGPGTRLLVL.

This clone was seen a handful of times. The chain is built from TRBV27 and TRBJ1-2, with a possible D match to TRBD1 (5 bases). Germline lookup yields CDR1 MNHEY and CDR2 SMNVEV (reference sequence). CDR3 length: 15 residues. V shed 0 bases and J shed 4 bases, with 12 bases lying between them. This CDR3 is CASSLSWSGVYGYTF. DNA for the CDR3: TGTGCCAGCAGTTTATCTTGGTCGGGGGTCTATGGCTACACCTTC.

This sequence joins TRBV7-2 and TRBJ2-3; no definite D call. This CDR3 region has 12 residues. Trimming left V 1 base short and J 12 bases short, with 11 bases between. Germline loops: CDR1 SGHTA, CDR2 FQGNSA. The CDR3 protein is CASSLVSQTQYF. CDR3 in DNA: TGTGCCAGCAGCTTAGTGAGCCAAACCCAGTATTTT.

V usage is TRBV5-8 and J usage is TRBJ2-3; 8 bases are shared with TRBD2. V shed 4 bases and J 4 bases; nucleotides not matched to a gene: 11. The V gene's germline CDR1 is SGHTS and CDR2 YDEGEE. CDR3 length equals 16 residues. The CDR3 spells CASSPGGSGAADTQYF. The CDR3 nucleotides read TGTGCCAGCAGCCCCGGCGGTAGCGGGGCCGCAGATACGCAGTATTTT.

This clone was observed at least ten times. The chain employs TRBV27 and TRBJ2-7; D is unresolved. Germline-derived CDR1 and CDR2 are MNHEY and SMNVEV (reference sequence). The length of the CDR3 is 13 residues. Trimming removed 6 bases at V and 6 bases at J, with 15 bases between. The CDR3, as DNA: TGTGCCAGCAGCCAGTATGATAAAGCCGAGCAGTACTTC. This encodes CASSQYDKAEQYF.

CDR3: CASSLARGRGNYGYTF. CDR3 DNA: TGTGCCAGCAGCTTAGCGCGCGGCAGGGGAAACTATGGCTACACCTTC. The V and J genes are TRBV7-9 and TRBJ1-2, with D perhaps matching TRBD1 (6 bases). The CDR3 spans 16 residues. Germline V CDR1 and CDR2: SEHNR, FQNEAQ (reference sequence). V lost 0 bases and J 2 bases, leaving 13 bases between the germline ends.

The CDR3: CASSTWTDPNEKLFF. The CDR3 bases are TGTGCCAGTAGTACCTGGACGGATCCAAATGAAAAACTGTTTTTT. The chain carries TRBV19 and TRBJ1-4; no reliable D call. The germline V gene encodes CDR1 LNHDA and CDR2 SQIVND (reference sequence). CDR3 size: 15 residues. Trimming cost V 4 bases and J 5 bases, with 14 bases left between them. The entire variable domain, with the rest obtained from reference TRBV19 and TRBJ1-4, is as follows: DGGITQSPKYLFRKEGQNVTLSCEQNLNHDAMYWYRQDPGQGLRLIYYSQIVNDFQKGDIAEGYSVSREKKESFPLTVTSAQKNPTAFYLCASSTWTDPNEKLFFGSGTQLSVL.

The chain employs TRBV7-6 and TRBJ2-7; D not resolved. Germline V gene lookup returns CDR1 SGHVS and CDR2 FNYEAQ. The CDR3 consists of 18 residues. Trimming cost V 1 base and J 0 bases, with 19 bases left between them. CDR3 bases: TGTGCCAGCAGCTTAGGGACCGTAATCGGCGAGAGCTCCTACGAGCAGTACTTC. Its protein product is CASSLGTVIGESSYEQYF.

The chain has TRBV5-1 and TRBJ2-2; unclear D gene. V lost 4 bases and J lost 7, with 14 bases in between. The CDR3 covers 14 residues. The germline gives CDR1 SGHRS, CDR2 YFSETQ. The DNA for the CDR3 is TGCGCCAGCAGCGCGGACCCCTCCCTCGGGGAGCTGTTTTTT. Its translation is CASSADPSLGELFF.

The chain uses TRBV4-1 and TRBJ1-1; D might be TRBD1 (6 bases). The length of the CDR3 is 15 residues. V was pared by 1 base and J by 1 base, with 10 bases between. From germline, CDR1 is MGHRA and CDR2 YSYEKL. CDR3 coding DNA: TGCGCCAGCAGCCAAGGAAAGGGGGGGAACACTGAAGCTTTCTTT. It translates to CASSQGKGGNTEAFF.

This clone was observed a handful of times. This chain links TRBV6-1 with TRBJ1-2; a weak D match, TRBD1 (5 bases). With 2 bases removed from V and 5 bases from J, the gap between germline ends came to 12 bases. Per germline, CDR1 MNHNS and CDR2 SASEGT. The CDR3 totals 14 residues. CDR3 DNA sequence: TGTGCCAGCAGTGAATTTTTGGGGGTATATGGCTACACCTTC. It specifies CASSEFLGVYGYTF.

This chain joins TRBV10-3 and TRBJ1-4; weak D call: TRBD1 (5 bases). The CDR3 extends over 12 amino acids. CDR1 and CDR2 from the germline V gene are ENHRY and SYGVKD. The V and J ends lost 2 bases and 13 bases respectively, with 11 bases between them. For the CDR3, the DNA is TGTGCCATCAGTGAGGGGGGAAGGGGACTGTTTTTT. This codes for CAISEGGRGLFF.

The rearrangement links TRBV29-1 to TRBJ2-5; D not certain. Judging by the DNA end, TRBJ2-7 fits better; the J call may be wrong. The CDR3 is made up of 13 amino acids. Germline loops: CDR1 SQVTM, CDR2 ANQGSEA. Written as DNA, the CDR3 is TGCAGCGTTGAATCCGACAAAGACTACGAGCAGTACTTC. It translates to CSVESDKDYEQYF.

This clone was detected a few times. This rearrangement joins TRBV7-2 to TRBJ1-3; no firm D call. The V and J ends lost 5 bases and 2 bases respectively, with 13 bases between them. Germline values: CDR1 SGHTA, CDR2 FQGNSA. The CDR3 extends over 15 amino acids. CDR3 nucleotide sequence: TGTGCCAGCAGCACCGATATTATCCCTGGAAACACCATATATTTT. This codes for CASSTDIIPGNTIYF.

The chain is built from TRBV7-9 and TRBJ2-7; 7 bases are a match to TRBD1. Germline lookup yields CDR1 SEHNR and CDR2 FQNEAQ (reference sequence). The CDR3 contains 15 residues. J was trimmed by 3 bases and V by 4 bases; bases with no gene match: 9. The CDR3 loop is CASSSRDSDNYEQYF. The CDR3 DNA reads as TGTGCCAGCAGCTCCCGGGACAGTGATAACTACGAGCAGTACTTC.

This sequence joins TRBV10-2 and TRBJ2-1; D is uncertain. Germline V gives CDR1 WSHSY, CDR2 SAAADI. V dropped 4 bases and J dropped 7 bases, with 17 bases sitting between them. The CDR3 is made up of 15 amino acids. CDR3 bases: TGCGCCAGCAGTGCTCCTAGAACTGGCTTAAATGAGCAGTTCTTC. Encoded protein: CASSAPRTGLNEQFF.

CDR3 bases: TGTGCCAGTAGTATTAGGGGGGGGGATACTCAGCCCCAGCATTTT. Its protein product is CASSIRGGDTQPQHF. The chain couples TRBV19 to TRBJ1-5, with D perhaps TRBD1 (6 bases). CDR3 length: 15 amino acids. V was shortened by 3 bases and J by 6 bases, with 15 bases between the two germline ends. CDR1 is LNHDA and CDR2 is SQIVND in the germline V gene (reference sequence).

The V gene is TRBV28, the J gene TRBJ1-5; no clear D gene. V was cut by 6 bases and J by 8 bases, with 14 bases left in between. In germline, CDR1 is MDHEN, CDR2 SYDVKM. The CDR3 extends over 13 amino acids. This CDR3 is CASSRRFEEPQHF. DNA of the CDR3: TGTGCCAGCAGCCGGAGGTTTGAAGAGCCCCAGCATTTT.

The chain carries TRBV7-3 and TRBJ1-6; D ambiguous. The V gene's germline CDR1 is SGHTA and CDR2 FQGTGA. V dropped 5 bases and J dropped 7 bases, with 18 bases sitting between them. The CDR3 totals 16 residues. This CDR3 reads CASSLSPGRVNSPLHF. In DNA, the CDR3 is TGTGCCAGCAGCCTCTCCCCGGGCAGAGTAAATTCACCCCTCCACTTT. The variable domain in full, completed from reference TRBV7-3 and TRBJ1-6, reads GAGVSQTPSNKVTEKGKYVELRCDPISGHTALYWYRQSLGQGPEFLIYFQGTGAADDSGLPNDRFFAVRPEGSVSTLKIQRTERGDSAVYLCASSLSPGRVNSPLHFGNGTRLTVT.

The chain has TRBV5-1 and TRBJ2-5, with 9 nucleotides matching TRBD1. The CDR3 consists of 17 residues. Trimming removed 2 bases from V and 4 bases from J; junction bases left unmatched: 12. The germline gives CDR1 SGHRS, CDR2 YFSETQ. DNA of the CDR3: TGCGCCAGCAGCTTAACCCCGGGACAGGGAAGTGGAGAGACCCAGTACTTC. As protein: CASSLTPGQGSGETQYF.

This chain connects TRBV27 to TRBJ2-7; tentatively, D is TRBD2 (5 bases). The CDR3 is 14 amino acids. Germline CDR1 MNHEY, CDR2 SMNVEV (reference sequence). Trimming left V 0 bases short and J 0 bases short, with 6 bases between. CDR3 nucleotides: TGTGCCAGCAGTTTATCGGGAGTCTCCTACGAGCAGTACTTC. This encodes CASSLSGVSYEQYF.

This clone is a singleton in its sample. This chain joins TRBV13 and TRBJ2-7; TRBD2 agrees at 11 bases. V gave up 6 bases and J gave up 3 bases; unmatched junction bases: 7. The CDR3 contains 15 residues. Germline values: CDR1 PRHDT, CDR2 FYEKMQ (reference sequence). This CDR3 is CASSLGTSGLYEQYF. The DNA for the CDR3 is TGTGCCAGCAGTTTGGGGACTAGCGGACTCTACGAGCAGTACTTC.

V gene TRBV19 combines with J gene TRBJ1-1; D possibly corresponds to TRBD1 (5 bases). Germline V gene data show CDR1 as LNHDA and CDR2 as SQIVND (reference sequence). The CDR3 length is 13 residues. Trimming removed 3 bases at V and 1 base at J, with 6 bases between. The chain's CDR3 is CASSMQGNTEAFF. The CDR3 DNA reads TGTGCCAGTAGTATGCAGGGGAACACTGAAGCTTTCTTT.

This sequence joins TRBV28 and TRBJ1-2, with no clear D. Germline CDR1 reads MDHEN; CDR2 reads SYDVKM. CDR3 size: 12 residues. Deletions cut 9 bases from V and 8 bases from J, with 16 bases between. As DNA, the CDR3 is TGTGCCAGTTGGGCGGAGGTAGGGGGCTACACCTTC. Residues: CASWAEVGGYTF.

The chain joins TRBV6-5 to TRBJ2-3, with TRBD2 identical over 7 bases. The CDR3 contains 15 residues. Germline V CDR1 and CDR2: MNHEY, SVGAGI. V gave up 4 bases and J gave up 1 base; unmatched junction bases: 5. The CDR3 region has the DNA TGTGCCAGCAGTTTCGAGCGGGGAGGCACAGATACGCAGTATTTT. Protein sequence: CASSFERGGTDTQYF.